The entry below describes one T cell receptor beta chain. The sample comes from a study of blood T cell repertoires in COVID-19. Turning to the study itself: Researchers got acute and convalescent COVID-19 samples from the United States, Italy and Spain. T cells, B-cell-depleted T cells, or PBMCs provided the cDNA or gDNA that served as material.

There are 14 residues in the CDR3. CDR1 is SGHAT and CDR2 is FQNNGV in the germline V gene. The V end was cut by 5 bases, the J end by 4 bases, with 14 bases between. Study processing details: Reference gene primer amplification in the assay estimated nucleated cell counts. Profiling relied on immunoSEQ multiplex PCR, and the TCRdb table lists in-frame clones only, not all of them. V, J and clone size reflect that table, while D and trimming were determined from the DNA. The sample records about 280,000 clones, around 90% being singletons. The sample consisted of peripheral blood. The chain recombines TRBV11-2 with TRBJ1-1, with D possibly TRBD1 on 6 matching bases. The receptor comes from a man between 18 and 35 years old with active or convalescent COVID-19. Written as DNA, the CDR3 is TGTGCCAGCAGCCCAATCCAGGGGATCACTGAAGCTTTCTTT. Protein product: CASSPIQGITEAFF.